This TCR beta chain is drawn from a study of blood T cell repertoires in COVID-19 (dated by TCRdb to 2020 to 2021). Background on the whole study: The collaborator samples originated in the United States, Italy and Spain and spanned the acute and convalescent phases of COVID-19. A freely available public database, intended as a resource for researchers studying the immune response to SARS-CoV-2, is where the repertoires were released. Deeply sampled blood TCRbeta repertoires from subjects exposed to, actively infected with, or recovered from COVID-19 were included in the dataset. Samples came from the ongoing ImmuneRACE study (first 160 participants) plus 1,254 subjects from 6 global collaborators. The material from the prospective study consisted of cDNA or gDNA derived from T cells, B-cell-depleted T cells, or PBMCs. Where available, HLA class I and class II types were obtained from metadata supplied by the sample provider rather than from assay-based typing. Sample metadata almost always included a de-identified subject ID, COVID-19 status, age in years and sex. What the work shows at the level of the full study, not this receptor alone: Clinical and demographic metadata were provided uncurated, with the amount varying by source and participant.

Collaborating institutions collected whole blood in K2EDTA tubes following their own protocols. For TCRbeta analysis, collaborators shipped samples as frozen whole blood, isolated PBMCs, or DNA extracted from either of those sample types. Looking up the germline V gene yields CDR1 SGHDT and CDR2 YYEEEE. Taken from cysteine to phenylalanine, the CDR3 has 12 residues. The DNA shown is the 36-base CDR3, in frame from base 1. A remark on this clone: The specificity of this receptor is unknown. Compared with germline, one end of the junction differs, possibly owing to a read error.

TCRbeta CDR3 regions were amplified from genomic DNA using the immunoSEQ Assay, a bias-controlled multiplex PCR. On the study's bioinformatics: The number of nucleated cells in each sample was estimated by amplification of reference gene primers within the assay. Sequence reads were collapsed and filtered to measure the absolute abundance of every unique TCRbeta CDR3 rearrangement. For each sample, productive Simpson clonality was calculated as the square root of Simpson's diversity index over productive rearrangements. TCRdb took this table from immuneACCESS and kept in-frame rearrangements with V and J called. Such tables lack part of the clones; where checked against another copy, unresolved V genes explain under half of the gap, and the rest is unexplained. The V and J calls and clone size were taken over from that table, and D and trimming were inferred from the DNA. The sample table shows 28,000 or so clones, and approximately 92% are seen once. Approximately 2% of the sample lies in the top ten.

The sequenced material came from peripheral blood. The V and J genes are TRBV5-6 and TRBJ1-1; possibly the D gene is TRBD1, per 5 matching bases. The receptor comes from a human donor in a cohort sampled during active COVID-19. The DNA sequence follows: TGTGCCAACAGCCTTAGGGGCACTGAAGCTTTCTTT. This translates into CANSLRGTEAFF.